This T cell receptor beta chain was identified in a study of CD8 T cells in ankylosing spondylitis listed by TCRdb under 2017. Background for the entire study: T cell receptor beta repertoires were profiled in healthy donors and ankylosing spondylitis patients so that disease-linked TCR variants could be found. Peripheral blood was sampled, and synovial fluid was also collected from ankylosing spondylitis patients. The full study cohort comprised 25 ankylosing spondylitis patients and 85 to 120 healthy donors. On the study overall, not on this receptor specifically: Blood from ankylosing spondylitis patients appeared to be characterized by a TCR beta motif composed of under 10 highly homologous amino acid variants. Some of the motif variants had been reported before in the synovial fluid and blood of reactive arthritis patients, a finding that suggests common disease-initiation mechanisms. In peripheral blood, the disease-linked clones were found at relatively low frequencies and had a CD8+ phenotype. The disease-linked clones were reported to be significantly enriched in matched synovial fluid samples from ankylosing spondylitis patients.

The germline V gene (reference sequence) supplies CDR1 LGHDT and CDR2 YNNKEL. Counted from cysteine to phenylalanine, this CDR3 has 16 amino acids. Only the CDR3 DNA is retained, 48 bases long and in frame from the first base. Clipping removes 5 bases from V and 3 bases from J, with 10 as the unmatched junction base count. Sequencing instrument: Illumina HiSeq 2500. TCR beta libraries were prepared by quantitative 5'-RACE with molecular barcodes. As for the authors' bioinformatics: A new computational method, built on a probabilistic model of VDJ rearrangement, was used to identify disease-linked TCR variants. In TCRdb, the public reads were trimmed at Q25 with fastp and aligned with MiXCR, with productive beta chains retained. When rows share a CDR3 protein, they turn into one entry using the most common DNA and genes. In this record, the V and J calls reflect TCRdb's handling and not the investigators' own analysis. The sample table holds 150,000 to 250,000 distinct CDR3 sequences, of which roughly 12% were seen once. The leading ten clones occupy approximately 17% of the sample.

This clonotype was counted only a few times. Its binding antigen is unknown. The input lacks base qualities; no much larger clone sits a single base away. The origin of this receptor is a male donor with ankylosing spondylitis or in good health (not recorded which). This receptor chain uses TRBV3-1 and TRBJ2-5; 9 bases in the junction line up with TRBD1. Sequenced material: blood, either unsorted or a sorted T cell fraction (not recorded which). The CDR3: CASSYPTGGGEETQYF. The sequenced DNA is TGTGCCAGCAGCTATCCAACAGGGGGCGGTGAAGAGACCCAGTACTTC.